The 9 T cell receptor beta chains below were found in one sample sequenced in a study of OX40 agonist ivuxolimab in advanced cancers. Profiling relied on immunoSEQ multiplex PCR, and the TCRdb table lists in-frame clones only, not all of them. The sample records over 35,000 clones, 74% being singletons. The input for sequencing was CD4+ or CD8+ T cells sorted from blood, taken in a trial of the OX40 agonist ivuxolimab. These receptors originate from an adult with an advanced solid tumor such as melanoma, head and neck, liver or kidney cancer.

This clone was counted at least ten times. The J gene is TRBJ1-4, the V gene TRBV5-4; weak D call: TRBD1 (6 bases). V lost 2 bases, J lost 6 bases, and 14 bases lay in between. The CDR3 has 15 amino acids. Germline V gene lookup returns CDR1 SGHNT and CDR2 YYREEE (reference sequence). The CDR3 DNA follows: TGTGCCAGCAGCTTAATGGGGACAAAAGATGAAAAACTGTTTTTT. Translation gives CASSLMGTKDEKLFF.

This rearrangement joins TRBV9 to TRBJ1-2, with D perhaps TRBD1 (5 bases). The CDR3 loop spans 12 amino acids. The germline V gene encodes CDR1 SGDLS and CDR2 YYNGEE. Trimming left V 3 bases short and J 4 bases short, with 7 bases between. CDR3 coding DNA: TGTGCCAGCAGCGCGGGGACCTATGGCTACACCTTC. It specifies CASSAGTYGYTF.

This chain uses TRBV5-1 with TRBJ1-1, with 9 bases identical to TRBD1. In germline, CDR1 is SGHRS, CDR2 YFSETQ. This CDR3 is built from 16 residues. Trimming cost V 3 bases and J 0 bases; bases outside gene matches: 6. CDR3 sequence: CASSSPGTGLNTEAFF. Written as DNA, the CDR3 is TGCGCCAGCAGCTCCCCCGGGACAGGGTTGAACACTGAAGCTTTCTTT.

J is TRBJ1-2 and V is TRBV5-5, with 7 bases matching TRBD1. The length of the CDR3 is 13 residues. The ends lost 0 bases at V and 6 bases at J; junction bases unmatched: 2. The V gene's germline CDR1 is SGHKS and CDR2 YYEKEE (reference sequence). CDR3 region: CASSLGGTDGYTF. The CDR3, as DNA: TGTGCCAGCAGCTTGGGGGGGACAGATGGCTACACCTTC.

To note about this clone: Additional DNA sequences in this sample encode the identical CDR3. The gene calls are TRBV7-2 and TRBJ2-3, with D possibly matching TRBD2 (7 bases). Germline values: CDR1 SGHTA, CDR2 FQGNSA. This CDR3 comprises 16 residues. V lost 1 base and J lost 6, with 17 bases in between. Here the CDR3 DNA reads TGTGCCAGCAGCTTAGGGGGGGGGCGGGGCGCCGATACGCAGTATTTT. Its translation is CASSLGGGRGADTQYF.

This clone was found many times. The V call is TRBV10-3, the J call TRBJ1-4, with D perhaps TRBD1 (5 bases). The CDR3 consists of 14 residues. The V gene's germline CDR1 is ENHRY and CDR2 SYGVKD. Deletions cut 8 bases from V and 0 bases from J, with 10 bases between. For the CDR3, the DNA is TGTGCCATCGGGGACCGAACAACTAATGAAAAACTGTTTTTT. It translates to CAIGDRTTNEKLFF.

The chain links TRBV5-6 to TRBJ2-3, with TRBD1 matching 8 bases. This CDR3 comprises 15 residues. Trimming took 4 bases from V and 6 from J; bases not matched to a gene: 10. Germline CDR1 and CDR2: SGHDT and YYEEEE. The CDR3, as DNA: TGTGCCAGCAGCCAAGTTCGGCAGGGGGCGGATACGCAGTATTTT. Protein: CASSQVRQGADTQYF.

The CDR3: CASSSSGGAGDTQYF. The CDR3 DNA reads as TGTGCCAGCAGCTCGAGCGGGGGGGCAGGGGATACGCAGTATTTT. The chain uses TRBV9 and TRBJ2-3; 10 bases fit TRBD2. The V segment lost 4 bases and the J segment 6 bases; nucleotides outside the gene matches: 8. The CDR3 consists of 15 residues. The germline gives CDR1 SGDLS, CDR2 YYNGEE.

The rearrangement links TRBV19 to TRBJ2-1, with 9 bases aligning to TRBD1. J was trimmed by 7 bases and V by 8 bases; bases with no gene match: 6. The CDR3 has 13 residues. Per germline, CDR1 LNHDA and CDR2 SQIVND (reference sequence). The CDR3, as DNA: TGTGCCAGTCAGGACAGGGGCAGGAATGAGCAGTTCTTC. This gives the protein CASQDRGRNEQFF.